This entry describes one T cell receptor (beta chain). This CDR3 contains 16 residues. Trimming left V 3 bases short and J 1 base short, with 16 bases between. Looked up from germline, CDR1 is SGDLS and CDR2 is YYNGEE. The sample belongs to a study of shared clonotypes between healthy human individuals. The method was immunoSEQ multiplex PCR; TCRdb's version includes in-frame clones alone and lacks a portion of them. The sample includes around 600,000 clones, approximately 96% of them seen just once. CD45RO-negative CD8 cells positively selected for CCR7 made up the naive population, which excluded terminally differentiated effector memory CD45RA+ cells.

The specimen sequenced was naive CD8+ T cells sorted from blood. This sequence was found in a woman aged 30 to 39 in good health. The gene calls are TRBV9 and TRBJ1-2; D is uncertain. This CDR3 reads CASSDDPIHFNYGYTF. In nucleotides, the CDR3 is TGTGCCAGCAGCGACGACCCGATACATTTTAACTATGGCTACACCTTC. Drawing the rest from reference TRBV9 and TRBJ1-2, the complete variable domain is DSGVTQTPKHLITATGQRVTLRCSPRSGDLSVYWYQQSLDQGLQFLIQYYNGEERAKGNILERFSAQQFPDLHSELNLSSLELGDSALYFCASSDDPIHFNYGYTFGSGTRLTVV.